This T cell receptor (beta chain) was identified in a study of graft-versus-host responses after intestinal transplantation. Whole-study findings and limits: Among recipient marrow samples, GvH clones were found; some appeared first in ileum or blood. Peak circulating GvH clone levels were associated with early post-transplant HvG declines.

This clone was seen once. Its cognate antigen is unknown. Between the trimmed V and J ends, which lost 5 bases and 7 bases, there was a span of 12 bases. The CDR3 extends over 13 amino acids. Germline V gene lookup returns CDR1 SGHNT and CDR2 YENEEA. Profiling relied on immunoSEQ multiplex PCR, and the TCRdb table lists in-frame clones only, not all of them. The profile covers about 100,000 clones, with less than 90% appearing a single time and 0.9% to 1% taken by the ten largest. This sequence originates from a human donor who was the organ donor for an intestinal transplant. The source material was unstimulated CD4+ T cells sorted from spleen or lymph node cells, sampled before transplant. The J gene is TRBJ1-5, the V gene TRBV11-3; D not certain. DNA for the CDR3: TGTGCCAGCAGCCAGGCTAACGGACAGCCCCAGCATTTT. Its translation is CASSQANGQPQHF. The full variable domain, in which reference TRBV11-3 and TRBJ1-5 provide the parts outside the CDR3, is EAGVVQSPRYKIIEKKQPVAFWCNPISGHNTLYWYLQNLGQGPELLIRYENEEAVDDSQLPKDRFSAERLKGVDSTLKIQPAELGDSAVYLCASSQANGQPQHFGDGTRLSIL.